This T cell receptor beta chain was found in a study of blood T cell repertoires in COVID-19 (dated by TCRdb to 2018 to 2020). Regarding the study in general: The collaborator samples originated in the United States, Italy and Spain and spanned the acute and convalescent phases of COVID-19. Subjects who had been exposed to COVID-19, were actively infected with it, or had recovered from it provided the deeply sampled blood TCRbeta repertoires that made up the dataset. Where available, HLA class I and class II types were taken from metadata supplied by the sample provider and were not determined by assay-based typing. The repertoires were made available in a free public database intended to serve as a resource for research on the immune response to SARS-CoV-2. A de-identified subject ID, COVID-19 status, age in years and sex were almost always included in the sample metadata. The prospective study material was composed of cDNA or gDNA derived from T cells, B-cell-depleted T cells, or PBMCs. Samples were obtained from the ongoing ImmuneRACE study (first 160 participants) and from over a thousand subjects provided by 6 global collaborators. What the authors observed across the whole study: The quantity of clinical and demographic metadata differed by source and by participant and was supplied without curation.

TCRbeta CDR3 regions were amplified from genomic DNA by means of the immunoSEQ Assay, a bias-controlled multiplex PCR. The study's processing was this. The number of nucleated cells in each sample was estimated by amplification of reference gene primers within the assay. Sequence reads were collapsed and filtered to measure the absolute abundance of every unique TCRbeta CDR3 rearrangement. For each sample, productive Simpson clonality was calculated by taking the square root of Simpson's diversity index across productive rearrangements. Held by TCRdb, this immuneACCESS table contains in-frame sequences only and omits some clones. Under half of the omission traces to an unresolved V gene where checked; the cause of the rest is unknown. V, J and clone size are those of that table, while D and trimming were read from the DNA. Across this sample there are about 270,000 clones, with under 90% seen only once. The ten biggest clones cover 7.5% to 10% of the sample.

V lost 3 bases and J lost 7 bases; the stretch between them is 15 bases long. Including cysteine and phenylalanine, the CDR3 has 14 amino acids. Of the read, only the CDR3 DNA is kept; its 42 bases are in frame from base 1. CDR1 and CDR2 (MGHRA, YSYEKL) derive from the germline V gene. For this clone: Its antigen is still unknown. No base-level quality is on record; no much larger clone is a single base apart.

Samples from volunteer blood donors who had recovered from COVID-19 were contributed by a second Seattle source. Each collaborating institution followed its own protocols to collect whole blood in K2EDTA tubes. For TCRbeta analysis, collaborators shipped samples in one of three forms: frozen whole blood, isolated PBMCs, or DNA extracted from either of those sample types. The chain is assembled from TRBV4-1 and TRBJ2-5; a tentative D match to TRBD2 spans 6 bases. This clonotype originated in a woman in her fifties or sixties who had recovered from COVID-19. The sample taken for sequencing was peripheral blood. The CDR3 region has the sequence CASSQEGPPGTQYF. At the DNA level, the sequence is TGCGCCAGCAGCCAGGAGGGCCCCCCGGGGACCCAGTACTTC.